The 5 T cell receptor beta chains in this list originate from one sample, sequenced in a study of blood T cell repertoires in COVID-19. Sequencing used immunoSEQ multiplex PCR; TCRdb keeps in-frame clones, though not all of them. The sample carries fewer than 90,000 clones, around 85% recorded once. The sequencing sample was made of peripheral blood. All receptors come from a man at least 80 years old in a cohort sampled during active COVID-19.

The rearrangement joins TRBV7-9 to TRBJ1-1; 7 nucleotides agree with TRBD1. Germline V lookup: CDR1 SEHNR, CDR2 FQNEAQ (reference sequence). CDR3 length equals 16 residues. V lost 5 bases to trimming and J lost 0 bases; unmatched junction nucleotides: 9. CDR3 DNA sequence: TGTGCCAGCAGCCCGGGACAGCGCTTAATGAACACTGAAGCTTTCTTT. Protein product: CASSPGQRLMNTEAFF.

The rearrangement links TRBV6-5 to TRBJ1-1, with D possibly TRBD1 on 5 matching bases. Germline-derived CDR1 and CDR2 are MNHEY and SVGAGI. The germline V and J ends were trimmed by 5 bases and 6 bases, with 13 bases remaining between them. The CDR3 length is 13 residues. The CDR3 loop reads CASSRPRGAEAFF. The DNA of the CDR3 is TGTGCCAGCAGTCGCCCTCGGGGGGCTGAAGCTTTCTTT.

The chain couples TRBV29-1 to TRBJ2-2; D is uncertain. Germline loops: CDR1 SQVTM, CDR2 ANQGSEA. Trimming removed 6 bases from V and 1 base from J, with 6 bases in between. The length of the CDR3 is 12 residues. Here the CDR3 DNA reads TGCAGCGTCGACAAGAACACCGGGGAGCTGTTTTTT. It codes for CSVDKNTGELFF.

This clone was observed once. This rearrangement joins TRBV27 to TRBJ1-1, with D possibly TRBD1 on 6 matching bases. The CDR3 totals 15 residues. V gave up 5 bases and J gave up 2 bases, with 15 bases separating them. Looked up from germline, CDR1 is MNHEY and CDR2 is SMNVEV (reference sequence). As DNA, the CDR3 is TGTGCCAGCAGTGCCCAGGGACAAGCAAACACTGAAGCTTTCTTT. This encodes CASSAQGQANTEAFF.

The chain links TRBV13 to TRBJ2-7, with D perhaps matching TRBD1 (6 bases). This CDR3 region has 11 residues. Trimming took 5 bases from V and 5 from J, leaving 7 bases between them. CDR1 is PRHDT, CDR2 FYEKMQ, per germline (reference sequence). CDR3 DNA sequence: TGTGCCAGCAGCGGGGGCCACGAGCAGTACTTC. Translation: CASSGGHEQYF.